Listed here is a single T cell receptor (beta chain). Its antigen is currently unknown. The record originates from a study of T-cell reconstitution after alpha-beta-depleted transplantation in children. For TCRbeta, the library was prepared with unique molecular identifiers. TCRdb reanalysed the PCR reads using MiXCR and keeps one entry per CDR3 protein. The sample carries about 290,000 distinct CDR3 sequences, nearly 8% recorded once. CDR3 length: 14 amino acids. With 7 bases removed from V and 9 bases from J, the gap between germline ends came to 20 bases. CDR1 is SNHLY and CDR2 is FYNNEI in the germline V gene. Overall study results and limits: Diversity of TCRbeta at day 60 was high in some patients, arising from surviving recipient T cells and thymic progenitors. A year post-transplant, T-cell counts and diversity derived mostly from newly produced T cells. Roughly two months post-transplant, alpha-beta T cells reportedly originated from several hundred graft clones that had expanded.

Sequencing used peripheral blood, obtained 360 days after TCRalphabeta/CD19-depleted stem cell transplant. The chain combines TRBV2 with TRBJ2-3, with D tentatively TRBD2 (5 bases). The source is a female patient aged 2 to 10 who had a stem cell transplant for Fanconi anemia, so the T cells may come from the graft donor. CDR3 protein: CASIASPLRVTQYF. The CDR3 nucleotides are TGTGCCAGCATCGCTAGCCCCCTCAGAGTGACGCAGTATTTT.